Shown below are 30 T cell receptor beta chains from a single sample sequenced in a study of blood T cells in healthy people across ages (dated by TCRdb to between 2015 and 2016). The library was made by 5' RACE. The data were produced on an Illumina HiSeq 2500. A second PCR of about 7 to 12 cycles was run with a J-beta primer mix and a sample-barcoded 5' primer. TCRdb applied fastp at Q25 and MiXCR to the public reads, then kept only in-frame beta chains. Rows with one shared CDR3 protein collapse into an entry with the most common genes and DNA. The sample table records hundreds of thousands of distinct CDR3 sequences; roughly a quarter of these occur just once. Over 3.5% of the sample lies in the top ten. These data also featured in a second study, about T cells of mothers and their children.

The sample consisted of blood. The receptor source for this set is a boy between 2 and 10 years old in good health.

The V and J genes are TRBV20-1 and TRBJ2-1, with 7 bases aligning to TRBD1. The CDR3 has 13 amino acids. V gave up 5 bases and J gave up 1 base; unmatched junction bases: 2. The germline CDR1 and CDR2 sequences are DFQATT and SNEGSKA (reference sequence). CDR3 protein: CSARGQSYNEQFF. The CDR3 region has the DNA TGCAGTGCTCGGGGACAGTCCTACAATGAGCAGTTCTTC.

This chain connects TRBV29-1 to TRBJ2-1; 13 bases line up with TRBD2. The CDR3 is 17 residues long. With V trimmed by 1 base and J by 0 bases, 3 bases remained unmatched. Germline lookup yields CDR1 SQVTM and CDR2 ANQGSEA. This chain's CDR3 is CSVEGTSGSASYNEQFF. The CDR3 DNA sequence: TGCAGCGTTGAAGGGACTAGCGGGAGTGCCTCCTACAATGAGCAGTTCTTC.

This clonotype was detected ten times or more. The gene calls are TRBV6-5 and TRBJ1-2; D not resolved. Germline CDR1 reads MNHEY; CDR2 reads SVGAGI. Between the trimmed V and J ends, which lost 2 bases and 7 bases, there was a span of 11 bases. The CDR3 has 13 amino acids. The CDR3 DNA sequence: TGTGCCAGCAGTTACGACCGGTCGCTTGGCTACACCTTC. Encoded protein: CASSYDRSLGYTF.

The rearrangement links TRBV24-1 to TRBJ2-2; D is ambiguous. Germline loops: CDR1 KGHDR, CDR2 SFDVKD. The CDR3 totals 14 residues. V was clipped by 2 bases and J by 2 bases, with 5 bases between them. The CDR3 here is CATSDWVNTGELFF. CDR3 bases: TGTGCCACCAGTGATTGGGTAAACACCGGGGAGCTGTTTTTT.

This chain links TRBV6-6 with TRBJ2-6; D gene unclear. Trimming pared 7 bases from V and 0 bases from J, leaving 10 bases between. The V gene's germline CDR1 is MNHNY and CDR2 SVGAGI (reference sequence). This CDR3 spans 15 amino acids. CDR3 nucleotide sequence: TGTGCCAGCAACACAGAGTCCTCTGGGGCCAACGTCCTGACTTTC. Protein: CASNTESSGANVLTF.

This clonotype was observed once. The chain is built from TRBV5-1 and TRBJ2-5; D is unresolved. Between the trimmed V and J ends, which lost 0 bases and 9 bases, there was a span of 6 bases. Germline-derived CDR1 and CDR2 are SGHRS and YFSETQ. The CDR3 spans 11 residues. The CDR3 reads CASSLGSAQYF. For the CDR3, the DNA is TGCGCCAGCAGCTTGGGTTCGGCCCAGTACTTC. Using reference TRBV5-1 and TRBJ2-5 for the parts outside the CDR3, the full variable domain is KAGVTQTPRYLIKTRGQQVTLSCSPISGHRSVSWYQQTPGQGLQFLFEYFSETQRNKGNFPGRFSGRQFSNSRSEMNVSTLELGDSALYLCASSLGSAQYFGPGTRLLVL.

The chain is built from TRBV12-3 or TRBV12-4 and TRBJ2-5; D may correspond to TRBD1 or TRBD2 (5 bases each). Trimming stripped 6 bases from V and 4 bases from J, with 9 bases between. The CDR3 is made up of 12 amino acids. The CDR3 coding sequence is TGTGCCAGCAGCTGGGACCTAGAGACCCAGTACTTC. It codes for CASSWDLETQYF.

Only a few counts were recorded for this clonotype. The chain couples TRBV12-3 or TRBV12-4 to TRBJ2-7; 10 positions match TRBD1. The CDR3 totals 15 residues. Trimming cost V 3 bases and J 2 bases; bases outside gene matches: 4. The CDR3 DNA is TGTGCCAGCAGTTTTAGGGGACAGGGGACCTACGAGCAGTACTTC. Residues: CASSFRGQGTYEQYF.

J is TRBJ1-1 and V is TRBV10-3; TRBD1 is a possible D gene (5 bases). With 3 bases removed from V and 5 bases from J, the gap between germline ends came to 22 bases. This CDR3 comprises 17 residues. In germline, CDR1 is ENHRY, CDR2 SYGVKD. The CDR3 loop reads CAISDLTAVGLKTEAFF. The CDR3 DNA reads TGTGCCATCAGTGATTTGACAGCAGTGGGGCTTAAGACTGAAGCTTTCTTT.

The chain has TRBV3-1 and TRBJ2-3; D remains ambiguous. The CDR3 length is 15 residues. CDR1 is LGHDT and CDR2 is YNNKEL in the germline V gene (reference sequence). Trimming shortened V by 0 bases and J by 1 base, and 8 bases separated the two germline ends. This CDR3 reads CASSQDNLGTDTQYF. The CDR3 DNA follows: TGTGCCAGCAGCCAAGATAATCTCGGCACAGATACGCAGTATTTT.

V and J are TRBV2 and TRBJ2-5; 8 nucleotides align to TRBD1. V gave up 6 bases and J gave up 7 bases; unmatched junction bases: 10. CDR3 size: 14 residues. CDR1 is SNHLY, CDR2 FYNNEI, per germline. CDR3 protein: CASSYQGAVGTQYF. For the CDR3, the DNA is TGTGCCAGCAGCTACCAGGGGGCGGTTGGGACCCAGTACTTC.

This clonotype has a single count. This sequence joins TRBV5-1 and TRBJ2-3, with D perhaps being TRBD1 or TRBD2 (5 bases each). This CDR3 contains 16 residues. Germline lookup yields CDR1 SGHRS and CDR2 YFSETQ. V lost 4 bases to trimming and J lost 2 bases, with 17 bases between them. CDR3 DNA: TGCGCCAGCAGCCTCTCCGGGACCCTCACCACAGATACGCAGTATTTT. Its protein product is CASSLSGTLTTDTQYF.

The rearrangement joins TRBV27 to TRBJ2-3; the match to TRBD1 covers 9 bases. The V gene end was trimmed by 2 bases and the J gene end by 2 bases; junction bases not matched to a gene: 5. The length of the CDR3 is 16 residues. Germline CDR1 and CDR2: MNHEY and SMNVEV (reference sequence). CDR3 protein: CASSLGTGRITDTQYF. The CDR3 DNA is TGTGCCAGCAGTTTAGGGACAGGGCGGATCACAGATACGCAGTATTTT.

The chain recombines TRBV2 with TRBJ2-3, with 7 bases that match TRBD2. The CDR3 length is 16 residues. The germline gives CDR1 SNHLY, CDR2 FYNNEI. With 3 bases clipped from V and 5 bases from J, the junction kept 11 bases outside the gene matches. The CDR3 bases are TGTGCCAGCAGTGAGTTTAAGGCCGCGGGAGAAGATACGCAGTATTTT. The encoded protein is CASSEFKAAGEDTQYF.

This clonotype was seen only a few times. The chain uses TRBV6-5 and TRBJ2-5, with 12 bases aligning to TRBD2. The V gene end was trimmed by 6 bases and the J gene end by 2 bases; junction bases not matched to a gene: 4. Germline CDR1 is MNHEY and CDR2 is SVGAGI. The CDR3 is 15 amino acids. The CDR3 coding sequence is TGTGCCAGCAGCAGGACTAGCGGGGAGCAAGAGACCCAGTACTTC. Protein sequence: CASSRTSGEQETQYF.

This clonotype has a handful of counts. V and J are TRBV21-1 and TRBJ1-2; the DNA was not used to check the table's D call, TRBD1. TRBV21-1 is reported as a pseudogene. This CDR3 is built from 18 residues. The CDR3 DNA sequence: TGTGCCAGCAGCACCACGGGACCCGACATCACGGGGGACTATGGCTACACCTTC. Translation: CASSTTGPDITGDYGYTF.

The rearrangement joins TRBV20-1 to TRBJ2-3; weak D call: TRBD2 (7 bases). The V end was cut by 0 bases, the J end by 4 bases, with 14 bases between. The CDR3 loop spans 15 amino acids. Germline V gives CDR1 DFQATT, CDR2 SNEGSKA (reference sequence). CDR3 sequence (DNA): TGCAGTGCTAGAGAGGGGGGGCTAGCGGCAGATACGCAGTATTTT. Encoded protein: CSAREGGLAADTQYF.

This chain uses TRBV7-2 with TRBJ2-7; D perhaps matches TRBD2 (8 bases). V lost 5 bases, J lost 5 bases, and 19 bases lay in between. The CDR3 is 15 residues long. Germline V lookup: CDR1 SGHTA, CDR2 FQGNSA. CDR3 DNA: TGTGCCAGCAGCACAGGGGTAGCGGGATTTGACGAGCAGTACTTC. It codes for CASSTGVAGFDEQYF.

The chain combines TRBV4-1 with TRBJ2-5; D may match TRBD1 or TRBD2 (6 bases each). Germline V gene lookup returns CDR1 MGHRA and CDR2 YSYEKL. The V and J ends lost 3 bases and 3 bases respectively, with 11 bases between them. The CDR3 extends over 14 amino acids. CDR3 residues: CASSQERGEETQYF. CDR3 in DNA: TGCGCCAGCAGCCAGGAAAGGGGGGAAGAGACCCAGTACTTC.

This clonotype was seen more than once but under ten times. This chain uses TRBV7-2 with TRBJ2-7; D not certain. V was shortened by 4 bases and J by 3 bases, with 7 bases between the two germline ends. The CDR3 extends over 12 amino acids. CDR1 SGHTA and CDR2 FQGNSA come from the germline V gene. The CDR3 bases are TGTGCCAGCAGCTCTTACTTCTACGAGCAGTACTTC. This sequence encodes CASSSYFYEQYF.

This clonotype was seen only a few times. The CDR3 DNA reads as TGTGCCAGCAGCCTGGCCAGTGGGGTGAATGAAAAACTGTTTTTT. Its protein product is CASSLASGVNEKLFF. The V gene is TRBV7-2, the J gene TRBJ1-4; the D is unclear. CDR3 length: 15 residues. V lost 5 bases to trimming and J lost 5 bases, with 15 bases between them. From germline, CDR1 is SGHTA and CDR2 FQGNSA.

The genes are TRBV7-3 and TRBJ2-5; tentative D call: TRBD2 (7 bases). The J call may be wrong; the DNA end is better matched by TRBJ2-7. The CDR3 runs 15 residues. Looked up from germline, CDR1 is SGHTA and CDR2 is FQGTGA. In DNA, the CDR3 is TGTGCCAGCAGCTTATTTGGGGGGGCTACCTACGAGCAGTACTTC. As protein: CASSLFGGATYEQYF.

J is TRBJ2-5 and V is TRBV20-1; 10 bases match TRBD2. The CDR3 length is 15 residues. Germline trimming cut 5 bases from V and 9 bases from J; bases unmatched to any gene: 15. Germline CDR1 is DFQATT and CDR2 is SNEGSKA (reference sequence). This CDR3 reads CSAPPGLAATGAQYF. The CDR3 bases are TGCAGTGCTCCACCCGGACTAGCGGCAACAGGGGCCCAGTACTTC.

The genes are TRBV20-1 and TRBJ2-6; no clear D gene. V was cut by 1 base and J by 0 bases, with 7 bases left in between. From germline, CDR1 is DFQATT and CDR2 SNEGSKA (reference sequence). The CDR3 loop spans 15 amino acids. The CDR3 protein is CSARVRISGANVLTF. CDR3 bases: TGCAGTGCTAGAGTACGGATCTCTGGGGCCAACGTCCTGACTTTC.

The chain combines TRBV20-1 with TRBJ1-1, with 9 bases fitting TRBD1. The CDR3 consists of 12 residues. Germline V lookup: CDR1 DFQATT, CDR2 SNEGSKA (reference sequence). CDR3 protein: CRIGQGTTEAFF. In DNA, the CDR3 is TGCAGGATCGGACAGGGGACCACTGAAGCTTTCTTT.

The gene calls are TRBV7-9 and TRBJ2-7; weak D call: TRBD1 (6 bases). Germline loops: CDR1 SEHNR, CDR2 FQNEAQ (reference sequence). CDR3 size: 12 residues. The V end was cut by 5 bases, the J end by 4 bases, with 9 bases between. The CDR3 loop reads CASSVTGYEQYF. The DNA of the CDR3 is TGTGCCAGCAGCGTCACAGGGTACGAGCAGTACTTC.

This clonotype was observed a handful of times. The chain links TRBV6-2 or TRBV6-3 to TRBJ2-3; D uncertain. CDR1 is MNHEY and CDR2 is SVGEGT in the germline V gene. The CDR3 extends over 12 amino acids. The V and J ends lost 8 bases and 6 bases respectively, with 12 bases between them. The CDR3 DNA follows: TGTGCCAGCGGAAGATCGGCCGATACGCAGTATTTT. It translates to CASGRSADTQYF.

The genes are TRBV9 and TRBJ2-4; D perhaps matches TRBD1 (6 bases). V was cut by 4 bases and J by 6 bases, with 17 bases left in between. This CDR3 is built from 15 residues. CDR1 and CDR2 (germline): SGDLS, YYNGEE. CDR3 in DNA: TGTGCCAGCAGCTCCTCCGGACAGAGCACAAACATTCAGTACTTC. Translated, it gives CASSSSGQSTNIQYF. Complete variable domain (other parts from reference TRBV9 and TRBJ2-4): DSGVTQTPKHLITATGQRVTLRCSPRSGDLSVYWYQQSLDQGLQFLIQYYNGEERAKGNILERFSAQQFPDLHSELNLSSLELGDSALYFCASSSSGQSTNIQYFGAGTRLSVL.

V gene TRBV6-2 or TRBV6-3 combines with J gene TRBJ2-2; D remains unclear. The CDR3 is 16 amino acids. Germline V gives CDR1 MNHEY, CDR2 SVGEGT. V gave up 4 bases and J gave up 3 bases, with 15 bases separating them. The CDR3 coding sequence is TGTGCCAGCAGTTTCCCCTCAGGACCATACACCGGGGAGCTGTTTTTT. As protein: CASSFPSGPYTGELFF.

This clonotype was found many times. The chain combines TRBV5-1 with TRBJ2-5; either TRBD1 or TRBD2 may supply D (5 bases each). CDR1 and CDR2 (germline): SGHRS, YFSETQ. This CDR3 comprises 13 residues. Trimming removed 4 bases at V and 5 bases at J, with 12 bases between. CDR3 loop: CASSPSRGETQYF. In nucleotides, the CDR3 is TGCGCCAGCAGCCCAAGTCGGGGCGAGACCCAGTACTTC. Full variable domain (outside the CDR3, taken from reference TRBV5-1 and TRBJ2-5): KAGVTQTPRYLIKTRGQQVTLSCSPISGHRSVSWYQQTPGQGLQFLFEYFSETQRNKGNFPGRFSGRQFSNSRSEMNVSTLELGDSALYLCASSPSRGETQYFGPGTRLLVL.